The table lists the clone carrying this T cell receptor (beta chain) with a count of one. Antigen: not known. This record comes from a study of cytomegalovirus exposure and HLA in healthy donors. Overall study findings and caveats: The study listed 164 cytomegalovirus-associated TCR beta chains. A later analysis showed HLA-associated TCR beta chains outstripping equally common others in clonal expansion.

Trimming removed 6 bases at V and 6 bases at J, with 12 bases between. The germline V gene has CDR1 WSHSY and CDR2 SAAADI. The CDR3 covers 13 residues. A multiplex PCR was run with 60 Vbeta primers and 13 Jbeta primers. This table comes from immunoSEQ multiplex PCR, and its TCRdb copy is limited to in-frame clones, with some not included. The sample carries about 110,000 clones, about 71% recorded once. The sequence came from a boy aged 5 to 17 in good health and CMV-seronegative. The sequenced sample was PBMCs. The chain combines TRBV10-2 with TRBJ1-5, with D perhaps TRBD1 (6 bases). CDR3 DNA sequence: TGCGCCAGCAGGGGGGCCCGCATTCAGCCCCAGCATTTT. This gives the protein CASRGARIQPQHF.